Each of the 27 T cell receptor beta chains below was sequenced from the same sample in a study of T cell responses to AZD1222 COVID-19 vaccine. Libraries were prepared by immunoSEQ multiplex PCR; TCRdb keeps only in-frame clonotypes and omits some of them. The sample carries some 110,000 clones, 88% recorded once. The input for sequencing was peripheral blood, taken on day 0 of AZD1222 vaccination. The receptors were sampled from an adult in good health.

This chain links TRBV27 with TRBJ1-1; D not certain. V was clipped by 3 bases and J by 7 bases, with 15 bases between them. The CDR3 sequence is 14 residues long. CDR1 is MNHEY, CDR2 SMNVEV, per germline (reference sequence). CDR3 nucleotides: TGTGCCAGCAGTTTTTTTTCGGCGCAGAATGAAGCTTTCTTT. This sequence encodes CASSFFSAQNEAFF.

The genes are TRBV4-1 and TRBJ1-6, with D perhaps TRBD1 (6 bases). CDR1 MGHRA and CDR2 YSYEKL come from the germline V gene. V was clipped by 7 bases and J by 6 bases, with 10 bases between them. The CDR3 length is 13 residues. CDR3 sequence reads: CASTRGVNSPLHF. The CDR3 DNA follows: TGCGCCAGCACCAGGGGAGTTAATTCACCCCTCCACTTT.

V is TRBV18 and J is TRBJ2-7; TRBD2 matches at 9 bases. Per germline, CDR1 KGHSH and CDR2 LQKENI. The length of the CDR3 is 15 residues. Trimming at V came to 2 bases and at J to 0 bases, leaving 2 bases not matched to a gene. Here the CDR3 reads CASSPGGRVSYEQYF. The CDR3 nucleotides are TGTGCCAGCTCACCAGGCGGGAGGGTCTCCTACGAGCAGTACTTC.

The V gene is TRBV30, the J gene TRBJ2-1; 16 bases are shared with TRBD2. CDR1 GTSNPN and CDR2 SVGIG come from the germline V gene (reference sequence). Unmatched junction bases numbered 3, after V lost 6 bases and J lost 7 bases. This CDR3 is built from 14 residues. CDR3 DNA sequence: TGTGCCTGCCTGGGACTAGCGGGAGGGAATGAGCAGTTCTTC. It yields the protein CACLGLAGGNEQFF.

The chain couples TRBV30 to TRBJ1-2, with D perhaps TRBD1 (5 bases). Germline V CDR1 and CDR2: GTSNPN, SVGIG (reference sequence). This CDR3 is 14 amino acids long. With 3 bases removed from V and 0 bases from J, the gap between germline ends came to 11 bases. The DNA of the CDR3 is TGTGCCTGGAGCCTCGGGACCACTAACTATGGCTACACCTTC. It specifies CAWSLGTTNYGYTF.

V and J are TRBV7-9 and TRBJ1-5; D unresolved. Germline assignment: CDR1 SEHNR and CDR2 FQNEAQ (reference sequence). The CDR3 sequence is 16 residues long. V lost 5 bases, J lost 1 base, and 15 bases lay in between. The CDR3 region has the DNA TGTGCCAGCAGCCATTCACAAGTCCCAAGCAATCAGCCCCAGCATTTT. Protein product: CASSHSQVPSNQPQHF. Full variable domain (outside the CDR3, taken from reference TRBV7-9 and TRBJ1-5): DTGVSQNPRHKITKRGQNVTFRCDPISEHNRLYWYRQTLGQGPEFLTYFQNEAQLEKSRLLSDRFSAERPKGSFSTLEIQRTEQGDSAMYLCASSHSQVPSNQPQHFGDGTRLSIL.

The V call is TRBV6-5, the J call TRBJ1-4; D uncertain. V lost 2 bases, J lost 2 bases, and 6 bases lay in between. CDR3 length: 14 residues. Per the germline V gene, CDR1 is MNHEY and CDR2 is SVGAGI. The CDR3 region is CASSYEYTNEKLFF. DNA of the CDR3: TGTGCCAGCAGTTACGAGTACACTAATGAAAAACTGTTTTTT.

This chain joins TRBV7-9 and TRBJ1-5, with D possibly TRBD1 on 5 matching bases. This CDR3 has 15 amino acids. CDR1 is SEHNR, CDR2 FQNEAQ, per germline (reference sequence). Trimming took off 5 bases at V and 2 bases at J, with 13 bases between the two ends. The CDR3 region is CASSQGQWGNQPQHF. The CDR3 DNA sequence: TGTGCCAGCAGCCAGGGCCAGTGGGGCAATCAGCCCCAGCATTTT. The full variable domain, in which reference TRBV7-9 and TRBJ1-5 provide the parts outside the CDR3, is DTGVSQNPRHKITKRGQNVTFRCDPISEHNRLYWYRQTLGQGPEFLTYFQNEAQLEKSRLLSDRFSAERPKGSFSTLEIQRTEQGDSAMYLCASSQGQWGNQPQHFGDGTRLSIL.

The J gene is TRBJ2-4, the V gene TRBV19, with D perhaps assigned TRBD1 or TRBD2 (6 bases each). V was trimmed by 6 bases and J by 4 bases, leaving 16 bases between them. Germline V gene lookup returns CDR1 LNHDA and CDR2 SQIVND (reference sequence). The CDR3 is made up of 15 amino acids. CDR3 in amino acids: CASSQLGGIKNIQYF. CDR3 bases: TGTGCCAGTAGCCAATTAGGGGGGATAAAAAACATTCAGTACTTC. Based on the CDR3 plus reference TRBV19 and TRBJ2-4, the full variable domain is DGGITQSPKYLFRKEGQNVTLSCEQNLNHDAMYWYRQDPGQGLRLIYYSQIVNDFQKGDIAEGYSVSREKKESFPLTVTSAQKNPTAFYLCASSQLGGIKNIQYFGAGTRLSVL.

A word on this clone: A read error may produce the germline difference seen at one junction end. The rearrangement links TRBV19 to TRBJ2-2, with TRBD1 matching 10 bases. Germline CDR1 LNHDA, CDR2 SQIVND (reference sequence). There are 15 residues in the CDR3. The CDR3 DNA is TGTGCCAGTAGTAGAGGGACAGGGGATACCGGGCAGCTGTTTTTT. Translation: CASSRGTGDTGQLFF.

The rearrangement uses TRBV6-5 and TRBJ2-6, with D tentatively TRBD1 (6 bases). Trimming pared 10 bases from V and 3 bases from J, leaving 16 bases between. CDR1 and CDR2 from the germline V gene are MNHEY and SVGAGI. The CDR3 has 15 amino acids. CDR3: CATSTTGSGANVLTF. The CDR3 nucleotides are TGTGCCACCTCCACCACAGGGAGTGGGGCCAACGTCCTGACTTTC.

CDR3 nucleotides: TGCAGCGTTGAACAAAAGCAGGGGGGCTACGAGCAGTACTTC. This codes for CSVEQKQGGYEQYF. The J gene is TRBJ2-7, the V gene TRBV29-1; D perhaps matches TRBD1 (7 bases). From germline, CDR1 is SQVTM and CDR2 ANQGSEA. V lost 2 bases to trimming and J lost 3 bases, with 14 bases between them. This CDR3 is 14 amino acids long.

The genes are TRBV11-2 and TRBJ1-1; D is unresolved. Trimming cost V 6 bases and J 1 base, with 9 bases left between them. Germline CDR1 reads SGHAT; CDR2 reads FQNNGV. The CDR3 runs 13 residues. CDR3 bases: TGTGCCAGCAGTTCCGGCAGGAACACTGAAGCTTTCTTT. The encoded protein is CASSSGRNTEAFF.

The rearrangement uses TRBV9 and TRBJ1-6; TRBD1 aligns across 9 bases. Germline trimming cut 4 bases from V and 8 bases from J; bases unmatched to any gene: 1. The CDR3 covers 13 residues. Germline lookup yields CDR1 SGDLS and CDR2 YYNGEE. CDR3 residues: CASSRQGDSPLHF. CDR3 coding DNA: TGTGCCAGCAGCAGACAGGGGGATTCACCCCTCCACTTT.

The rearrangement links TRBV5-1 to TRBJ2-2; D remains unclear. There are 12 residues in the CDR3. CDR1 is SGHRS, CDR2 YFSETQ, per germline. Trimming removed 4 bases at V and 1 base at J, with 2 bases between. This CDR3 reads CASSMNTGELFF. The CDR3 nucleotides read TGCGCCAGCAGCATGAACACCGGGGAGCTGTTTTTT.

The rearrangement uses TRBV29-1 and TRBJ2-5; 10 bases agree with TRBD1. Germline CDR1 and CDR2: SQVTM and ANQGSEA. The CDR3 totals 12 residues. V was pared by 6 bases and J by 5 bases, with 3 bases of the junction left unmatched. The CDR3: CSVADRGETQYF. The CDR3 DNA is TGCAGCGTCGCGGACAGGGGGGAGACCCAGTACTTC.

This clone was detected only once. J is TRBJ1-1 and V is TRBV18; D is ambiguous. Germline-derived CDR1 and CDR2 are KGHSH and LQKENI. The V end was cut by 6 bases, the J end by 3 bases, with 14 bases between. The CDR3 extends over 14 amino acids. The CDR3 loop reads CASSPFELDTEAFF. CDR3 coding DNA: TGTGCCAGCTCCCCTTTTGAGTTGGACACTGAAGCTTTCTTT.

The chain employs TRBV24-1 and TRBJ2-1; D perhaps matches TRBD2 (7 bases). CDR1 is KGHDR and CDR2 is SFDVKD in the germline V gene. The ends were cut back, 0 bases at V and 5 bases at J, with 13 bases in the middle. The CDR3 totals 16 residues. CDR3 amino acids: CATSDLGGGSHNEQFF. As DNA, the CDR3 is TGTGCCACCAGTGATTTGGGGGGCGGGAGCCACAATGAGCAGTTCTTC.

This chain links TRBV7-9 with TRBJ1-1; no reliable D call. The V gene lost 2 bases and the J gene lost 0 bases, with 10 bases spanning the gap. This CDR3 contains 15 residues. In germline, CDR1 is SEHNR, CDR2 FQNEAQ (reference sequence). CDR3: CASSLMAGVNTEAFF. CDR3 DNA: TGTGCCAGCAGCTTAATGGCCGGGGTGAACACTGAAGCTTTCTTT.

The sample holds a few counts of this clone. The CDR3 region has the DNA TGTGCCTGGAGTGCCGGGACAGGGGGTGTCAATCAGCCCCAGCATTTT. It specifies CAWSAGTGGVNQPQHF. The rearrangement links TRBV30 to TRBJ1-5; 11 bases agree with TRBD1. The CDR3 loop spans 16 amino acids. Germline lookup yields CDR1 GTSNPN and CDR2 SVGIG (reference sequence). With 1 base clipped from V and 3 bases from J, the junction kept 5 bases outside the gene matches.

This clone was found once. The chain joins TRBV7-9 to TRBJ2-2; D gene unclear. This CDR3 has 13 residues. In germline, CDR1 is SEHNR, CDR2 FQNEAQ (reference sequence). The V and J ends lost 3 bases and 4 bases respectively, with 6 bases between them. The CDR3 is CASSFGFTGELFF. In DNA form, the CDR3 reads TGTGCCAGCAGCTTTGGGTTCACCGGGGAGCTGTTTTTT.

The chain employs TRBV10-3 and TRBJ1-5, with D possibly being TRBD1 (6 bases). The CDR3 extends over 14 amino acids. The V and J ends lost 6 bases and 2 bases respectively, with 11 bases between them. Germline assignment: CDR1 ENHRY and CDR2 SYGVKD. CDR3: CAIRAGDGNQPQHF. CDR3 nucleotides: TGTGCCATCAGGGCAGGGGACGGCAATCAGCCCCAGCATTTT.

V gene TRBV2 combines with J gene TRBJ1-6; 7 nucleotides line up with TRBD1. CDR1 is SNHLY and CDR2 is FYNNEI in the germline V gene. After removal of 6 bases from V and 9 bases from J, the junction contained 11 bases not matched to a gene. The CDR3 extends over 15 amino acids. The CDR3: CASSPGQHLLSPLHF. The DNA of the CDR3 is TGTGCCAGCAGCCCGGGACAGCATCTACTTTCACCCCTCCACTTT.

This clone was seen just once. V usage is TRBV6-4 and J usage is TRBJ1-5; a possible D gene is TRBD1 (5 bases). Deletions cut 4 bases from V and 7 bases from J, with 17 bases between. CDR3 length: 15 amino acids. Germline-derived CDR1 and CDR2 are MRHNA and SNTAGT. Written as DNA, the CDR3 is TGTGCCAGCAGTGGCGAGCGAATGGGGGGGCAGCCCCAGCATTTT. It specifies CASSGERMGGQPQHF.

For this clone: In the same sample, other DNA sequences code for this CDR3. The rearrangement uses TRBV7-2 and TRBJ1-1; 8 nucleotides match TRBD1. Germline trimming cut 1 base from V and 5 bases from J; bases unmatched to any gene: 6. This CDR3 comprises 15 residues. Germline-derived CDR1 and CDR2 are SGHTA and FQGNSA. The CDR3 DNA reads TGTGCCAGCAGCTTAGAAGGACAGGGACTAACTGAAGCTTTCTTT. Its protein is CASSLEGQGLTEAFF. Full variable domain (remainder filled in from reference TRBV7-2 and TRBJ1-1): GAGVSQSPSNKVTEKGKDVELRCDPISGHTALYWYRQSLGQGLEFLIYFQGNSAPDKSGLPSDRFSAERTGGSVSTLTIQRTQQEDSAVYLCASSLEGQGLTEAFFGQGTRLTVV.

The CDR3 nucleotides read TGCGCCAGCAGCCAAGATGGGTCCATTGGTGAGCAGTTCTTC. Amino acid sequence: CASSQDGSIGEQFF. J is TRBJ2-1 and V is TRBV4-3; D gene ambiguous. V was shortened by 0 bases and J by 9 bases, with 12 bases between the two germline ends. Per germline, CDR1 LGHNA and CDR2 YSLEER. The CDR3 is 14 amino acids.

The rearrangement uses TRBV6-5 and TRBJ1-1, with 7 bases fitting TRBD1. After removal of 6 bases from V and 6 bases from J, the junction contained 7 bases not matched to a gene. Germline values: CDR1 MNHEY, CDR2 SVGAGI. This CDR3 comprises 13 residues. The CDR3, as DNA: TGTGCCAGCAGCCGACAGGGAGGCGCTGAAGCTTTCTTT. It is translated as CASSRQGGAEAFF.